This TCR beta chain originates from a study of T cell responses to AZD1222 COVID-19 vaccine. In germline, CDR1 is SGHRS, CDR2 YFSETQ. Trimming removed 6 bases at V and 1 base at J, with 13 bases between. The CDR3 length is 14 residues. Study findings and constraints: Baseline serology detected seropositivity in only five to seven AZD1222 recipients. The CD4 TCRs associated with vaccination extended across spike and predominated at 160-218 and 743-854. The donor group comprised mostly white British people and more females; the analysis possibly underestimated clonal diversity. Two AZD1222 administrations were followed by greater Spike-specific TCR breadth and depth.

Note on this clone: Its antigen is not identified.

Clones were read by immunoSEQ multiplex PCR, and TCRdb kept only the in-frame ones, dropping some. Of fewer than 200,000 clones detected, about 92% appear once; the ten largest clones hold about 2.8%. The V call is TRBV5-1, the J call TRBJ1-1; D unclear. This specimen was peripheral blood, taken on day 0 of AZD1222 vaccination. This receptor was identified in an adult in good health. Written as DNA, the CDR3 is TGCGCCAGCACCTATGACCTGAGGAACACTGAAGCTTTCTTT. As protein: CASTYDLRNTEAFF.